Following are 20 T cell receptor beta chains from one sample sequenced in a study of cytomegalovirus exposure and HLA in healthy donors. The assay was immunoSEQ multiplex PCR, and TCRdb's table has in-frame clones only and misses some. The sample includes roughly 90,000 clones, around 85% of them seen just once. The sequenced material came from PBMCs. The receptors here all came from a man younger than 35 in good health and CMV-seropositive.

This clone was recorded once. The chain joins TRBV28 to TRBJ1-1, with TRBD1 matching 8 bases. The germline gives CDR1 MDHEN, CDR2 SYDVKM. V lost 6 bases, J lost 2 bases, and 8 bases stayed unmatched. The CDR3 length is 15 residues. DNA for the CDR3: TGTGCCAGCAGGATTACAGGGGGACTCAACACTGAAGCTTTCTTT. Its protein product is CASRITGGLNTEAFF.

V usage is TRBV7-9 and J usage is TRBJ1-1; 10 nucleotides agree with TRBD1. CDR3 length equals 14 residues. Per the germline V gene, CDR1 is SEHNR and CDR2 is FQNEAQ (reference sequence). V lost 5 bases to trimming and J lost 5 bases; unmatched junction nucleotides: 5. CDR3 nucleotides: TGTGCCAGCAGCACGGACAGGGGGAGGACTGAAGCTTTCTTT. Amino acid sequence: CASSTDRGRTEAFF.

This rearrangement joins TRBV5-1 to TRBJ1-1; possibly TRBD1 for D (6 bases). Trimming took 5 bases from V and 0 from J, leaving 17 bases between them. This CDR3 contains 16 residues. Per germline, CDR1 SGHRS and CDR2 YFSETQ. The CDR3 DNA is TGCGCCAGCAGTGATCAGGGGAGCGCCATGAACACTGAAGCTTTCTTT. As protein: CASSDQGSAMNTEAFF.

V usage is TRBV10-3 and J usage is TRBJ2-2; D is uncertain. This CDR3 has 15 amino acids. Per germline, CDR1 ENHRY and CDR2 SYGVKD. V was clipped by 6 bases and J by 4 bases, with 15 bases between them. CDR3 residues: CAIRVGQAITGELFF. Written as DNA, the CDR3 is TGTGCCATCAGGGTAGGTCAGGCGATCACCGGGGAGCTGTTTTTT.

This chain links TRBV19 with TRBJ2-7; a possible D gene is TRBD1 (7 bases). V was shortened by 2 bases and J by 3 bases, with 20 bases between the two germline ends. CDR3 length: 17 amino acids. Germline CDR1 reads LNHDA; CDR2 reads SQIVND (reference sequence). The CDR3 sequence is CASSIPGGQPLGYEQYV. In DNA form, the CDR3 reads TGTGCCAGTAGTATACCCGGGGGACAGCCCCTCGGCTACGAGCAGTACGTC.

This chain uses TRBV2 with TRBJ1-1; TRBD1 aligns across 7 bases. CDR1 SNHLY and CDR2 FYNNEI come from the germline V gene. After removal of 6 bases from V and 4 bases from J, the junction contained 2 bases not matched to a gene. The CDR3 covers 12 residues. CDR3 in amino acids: CASRGQITEAFF. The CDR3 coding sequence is TGTGCCAGCAGGGGACAGATCACTGAAGCTTTCTTT.

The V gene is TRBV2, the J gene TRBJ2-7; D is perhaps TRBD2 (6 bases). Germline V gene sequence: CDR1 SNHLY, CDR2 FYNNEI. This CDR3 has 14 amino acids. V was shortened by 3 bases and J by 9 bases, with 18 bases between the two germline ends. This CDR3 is CASSEAIQVGGQYV. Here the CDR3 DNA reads TGTGCCAGCAGTGAGGCAATACAGGTCGGGGGGCAGTACGTC.

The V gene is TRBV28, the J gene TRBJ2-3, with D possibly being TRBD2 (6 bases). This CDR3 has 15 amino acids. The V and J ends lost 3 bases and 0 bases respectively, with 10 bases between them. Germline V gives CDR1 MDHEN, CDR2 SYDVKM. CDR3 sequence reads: CASSFPGDSTDTQYF. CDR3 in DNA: TGTGCCAGCAGTTTTCCGGGAGACAGCACAGATACGCAGTATTTT.

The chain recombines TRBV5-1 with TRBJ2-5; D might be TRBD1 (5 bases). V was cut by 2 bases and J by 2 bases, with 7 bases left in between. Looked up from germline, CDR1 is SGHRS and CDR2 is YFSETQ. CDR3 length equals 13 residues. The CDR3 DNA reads TGCGCCAGCAGCTTAGGGGATCAAGAGACCCAGTACTTC. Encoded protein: CASSLGDQETQYF.

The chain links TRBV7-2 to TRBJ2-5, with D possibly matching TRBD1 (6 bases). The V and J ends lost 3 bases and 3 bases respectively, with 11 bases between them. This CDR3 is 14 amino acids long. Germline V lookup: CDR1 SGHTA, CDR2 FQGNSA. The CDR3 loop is CASSFRTDKETQYF. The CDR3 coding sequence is TGTGCCAGCAGCTTCCGGACAGATAAAGAGACCCAGTACTTC.

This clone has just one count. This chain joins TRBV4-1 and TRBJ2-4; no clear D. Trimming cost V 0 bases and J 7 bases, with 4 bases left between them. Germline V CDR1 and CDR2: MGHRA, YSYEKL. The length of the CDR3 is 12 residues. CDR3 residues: CASSQEHNIQYF. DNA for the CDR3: TGCGCCAGCAGCCAAGAACACAACATTCAGTACTTC.

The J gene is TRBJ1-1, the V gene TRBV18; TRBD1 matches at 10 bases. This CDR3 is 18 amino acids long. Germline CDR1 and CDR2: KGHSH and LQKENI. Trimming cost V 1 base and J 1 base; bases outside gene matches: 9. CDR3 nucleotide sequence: TGTGCCAGCTCACCACTATCCGGGACAGGGGTTCCGAACACTGAAGCTTTCTTT. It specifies CASSPLSGTGVPNTEAFF.

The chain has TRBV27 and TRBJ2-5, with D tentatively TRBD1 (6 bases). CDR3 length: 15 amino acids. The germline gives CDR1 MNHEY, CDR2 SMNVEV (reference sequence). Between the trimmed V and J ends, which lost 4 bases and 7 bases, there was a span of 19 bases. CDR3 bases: TGTGCCAGCAGTTCACAGGGTCATGGACCGGGGACCCAGTACTTC. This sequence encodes CASSSQGHGPGTQYF.

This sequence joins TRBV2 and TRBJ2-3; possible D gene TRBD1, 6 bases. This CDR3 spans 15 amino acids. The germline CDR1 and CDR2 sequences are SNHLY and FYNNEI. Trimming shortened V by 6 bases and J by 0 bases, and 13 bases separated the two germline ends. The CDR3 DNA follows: TGTGCCAGCAGACAGGACAGCACTAGCACAGATACGCAGTATTTT. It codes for CASRQDSTSTDTQYF.

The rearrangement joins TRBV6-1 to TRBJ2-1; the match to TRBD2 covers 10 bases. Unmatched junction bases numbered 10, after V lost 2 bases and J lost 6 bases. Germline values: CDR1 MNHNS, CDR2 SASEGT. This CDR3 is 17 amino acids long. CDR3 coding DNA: TGTGCCAGCAGTGAATTAGGTATAGCGGGAGGAGGCAATGAGCAGTTCTTC. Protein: CASSELGIAGGGNEQFF.

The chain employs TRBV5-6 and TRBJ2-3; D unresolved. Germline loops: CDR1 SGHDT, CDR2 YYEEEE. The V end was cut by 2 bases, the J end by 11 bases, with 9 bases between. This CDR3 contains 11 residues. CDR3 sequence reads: CASSFGLEQYF. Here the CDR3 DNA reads TGTGCCAGCAGCTTTGGCCTCGAGCAGTATTTT. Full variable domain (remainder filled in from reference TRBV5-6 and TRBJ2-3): DAGVTQSPTHLIKTRGQQVTLRCSPKSGHDTVSWYQQALGQGPQFIFQYYEEEERQRGNFPDRFSGHQFPNYSSELNVNALLLGDSALYLCASSFGLEQYFGPGTRLTVL.

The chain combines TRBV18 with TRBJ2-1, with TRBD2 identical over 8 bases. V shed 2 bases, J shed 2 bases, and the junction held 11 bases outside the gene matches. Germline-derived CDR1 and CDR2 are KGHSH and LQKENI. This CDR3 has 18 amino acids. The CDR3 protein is CASSPVSVGGRTYNEQFF. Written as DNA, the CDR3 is TGTGCCAGCTCACCAGTTTCTGTTGGCGGGAGGACCTACAATGAGCAGTTCTTC.

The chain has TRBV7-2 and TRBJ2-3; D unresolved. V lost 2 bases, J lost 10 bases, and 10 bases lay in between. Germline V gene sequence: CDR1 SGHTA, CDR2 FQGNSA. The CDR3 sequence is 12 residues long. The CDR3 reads CASSLPPAAQYF. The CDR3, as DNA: TGTGCCAGCAGCTTACCCCCTGCGGCGCAGTATTTT.

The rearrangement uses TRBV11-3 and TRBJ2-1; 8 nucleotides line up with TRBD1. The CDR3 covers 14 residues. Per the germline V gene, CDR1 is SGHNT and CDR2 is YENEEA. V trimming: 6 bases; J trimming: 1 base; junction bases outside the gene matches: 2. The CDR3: CASRDRVSYNEQFF. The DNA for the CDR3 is TGTGCCAGCAGGGACAGGGTATCCTACAATGAGCAGTTCTTC.

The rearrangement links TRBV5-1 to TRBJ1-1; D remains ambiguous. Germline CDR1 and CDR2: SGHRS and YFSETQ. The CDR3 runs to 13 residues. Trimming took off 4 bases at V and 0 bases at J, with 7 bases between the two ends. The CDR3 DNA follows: TGCGCCAGCAGCATGACAATGAACACTGAAGCTTTCTTT. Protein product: CASSMTMNTEAFF.